A single sample is the source of the 2 T cell receptor beta chains below, sequenced in a study of human CD4 T cells and Enterobacteriaceae. Sorting took every CD4+ cell except CD45RA+CCR7+CD95- naive cells, reaching over 95% purity. Some clones are missing from TCRdb's copy, which holds only in-frame ones; the method was immunoSEQ multiplex PCR. The sample yields just under 30,000 clones, approximately 82% seen once. The sequencing sample was made of memory CD4+ T cells from blood. These receptor sequences come from a human donor in good health.

The chain is built from TRBV5-5 and TRBJ2-7; 9 bases match TRBD2. V was pared by 4 bases and J by 3 bases, with 11 bases of the junction left unmatched. The CDR3 spans 16 residues. CDR1 and CDR2 from the germline V gene are SGHKS and YYEKEE (reference sequence). In DNA form, the CDR3 reads TGTGCCAGCAGCATCACCGGGACTAGCATTATCTACGAGCAGTACTTC. Amino acids: CASSITGTSIIYEQYF.

This rearrangement joins TRBV5-1 to TRBJ2-5; no firm D call. Deletions cut 6 bases from V and 7 bases from J, with 19 bases between. CDR1 is SGHRS, CDR2 YFSETQ, per germline. This CDR3 region has 14 residues. The chain's CDR3 is CASTSLEVTGTQYF. As DNA, the CDR3 is TGCGCCAGCACCTCCTTGGAAGTTACGGGGACCCAGTACTTC. The variable domain in full, completed from reference TRBV5-1 and TRBJ2-5, reads KAGVTQTPRYLIKTRGQQVTLSCSPISGHRSVSWYQQTPGQGLQFLFEYFSETQRNKGNFPGRFSGRQFSNSRSEMNVSTLELGDSALYLCASTSLEVTGTQYFGPGTRLLVL.